This TCR beta chain was obtained from a study of graft-versus-host responses after intestinal transplantation (dated by TCRdb to the early 2020s). Looking at the study overall: The transplants that recipients got were multivisceral, liver-intestinal, or isolated intestinal. The cohort enrolled around 25 intestinal transplant recipients including one retransplant, and 3 patients lacking pretransplant specimens were excluded. Alloreactive clones were identified by sequencing pre-transplant mixed lymphocyte reaction products and comparing these products with unstimulated pre-transplant donor and recipient T cells. Bulk TCR-beta CDR3 sequencing was used to track graft-versus-host and host-versus-graft alloreactive T cell clones in the graft, circulation and bone marrow after intestinal transplantation. Samples from a few later patients were sequenced in-house on an Illumina MiSeq with MiXCR processing rather than by the commercial service. Every recipient was given anti-thymocyte globulin induction, then maintenance tacrolimus and steroids for about three years. Donor T cell macrochimerism was defined as a peak of at least 4% donor T cells among recipient peripheral blood mononuclear cells.

The time point label here, explained by the study, means: cells obtained before transplantation from donor or recipient. CD3+CD4+ and CD3+CD8+ populations were FACS-sorted from unstimulated pre-transplant donor and recipient cells taken from spleen or lymph nodes. Its CDR3 holds 15 amino acids, cysteine through phenylalanine. Only the CDR3 portion is preserved as DNA: 45 bases, with reading frame beginning at the first base. Between the V and J ends, shortened by 2 bases and 0 bases respectively, the junction contains 5 bases. The germline V gene yields SGHVS for CDR1 and FNYEAQ for CDR2. The library was built by means of the immunoSEQ multiplex PCR assay. In most patients, genomic DNA was isolated using the Qiagen DNeasy Blood and Tissue Kit and sent frozen to Adaptive Biotechnologies for TCR sequencing. For most patients, genomic DNA was subjected to high-throughput TCR-beta CDR3 sequencing by Adaptive Biotechnologies. Regarding the original processing steps: TCR sequencing data were retrieved from Adaptive's ImmunoSEQ software for 15 to 20 patients, whereas three other patients were processed with MiXCR and VDJtools. To correct CD4 versus CD8 sorting errors, any sequence found in both subsets at a frequency ratio below 5:1 was removed. CDR3 nucleotide sequences shared between donor and recipient were removed because their origin could not be assigned. Alloreactive clones required at least 2-fold expansion over unstimulated cells and minimum CFSE-low frequency of 0.002% (template counts) or 0.001% (read counts). A clone was considered mappable if detected in the sequenced pre-transplant spleen, lymph node, or MLR CFSE-low populations of the donor or recipient. The cumulative frequency of alloreactive clones was calculated as a percentage of all sequences, weighted by copy number. Imported from immuneACCESS, the table was reduced by TCRdb to in-frame sequences with V and J called. These copies leave out some clones; in studies compared against another copy, an unresolved V gene accounts for under half, and the cause of the remainder is not known. V, J and clone size were drawn from that table, and D and trimming were deduced from the DNA. The sample includes roughly 81,000 clones, with 80% to 85% observed a single time. Of the sample, around 0.8% falls within the top ten clones.

To note about this clone: Its antigen is still unknown. Base-call qualities are not available, and no considerably larger clone is one nucleotide away.

What the authors observed across the whole study: In patients with donor T cell macrochimerism, the allografts had high GvH to HvG T cell clonal ratios. The conclusions were limited by the relatively low number and heterogeneity of the intestinal transplant patients. GvH clones were detected in recipient bone marrow, and some appeared earlier in ileal mucosa or blood, consistent with an intestinal mucosal origin. Early after transplant, peak levels of circulating GvH clones were found to be associated with declines in HvG clones.

The starting material was unstimulated CD4+ T cells sorted from spleen or lymph node cells, obtained before intestinal transplant. This chain joins TRBV7-6 to TRBJ1-6; the D gene identity is not certain. The TCR comes from a human donor who received an intestinal transplant. In nucleotide form, the sequence is TGTGCCAGCAGCTTAATGAGCTCCTATAATTCACCCCTCCACTTT. This sequence encodes CASSLMSSYNSPLHF.